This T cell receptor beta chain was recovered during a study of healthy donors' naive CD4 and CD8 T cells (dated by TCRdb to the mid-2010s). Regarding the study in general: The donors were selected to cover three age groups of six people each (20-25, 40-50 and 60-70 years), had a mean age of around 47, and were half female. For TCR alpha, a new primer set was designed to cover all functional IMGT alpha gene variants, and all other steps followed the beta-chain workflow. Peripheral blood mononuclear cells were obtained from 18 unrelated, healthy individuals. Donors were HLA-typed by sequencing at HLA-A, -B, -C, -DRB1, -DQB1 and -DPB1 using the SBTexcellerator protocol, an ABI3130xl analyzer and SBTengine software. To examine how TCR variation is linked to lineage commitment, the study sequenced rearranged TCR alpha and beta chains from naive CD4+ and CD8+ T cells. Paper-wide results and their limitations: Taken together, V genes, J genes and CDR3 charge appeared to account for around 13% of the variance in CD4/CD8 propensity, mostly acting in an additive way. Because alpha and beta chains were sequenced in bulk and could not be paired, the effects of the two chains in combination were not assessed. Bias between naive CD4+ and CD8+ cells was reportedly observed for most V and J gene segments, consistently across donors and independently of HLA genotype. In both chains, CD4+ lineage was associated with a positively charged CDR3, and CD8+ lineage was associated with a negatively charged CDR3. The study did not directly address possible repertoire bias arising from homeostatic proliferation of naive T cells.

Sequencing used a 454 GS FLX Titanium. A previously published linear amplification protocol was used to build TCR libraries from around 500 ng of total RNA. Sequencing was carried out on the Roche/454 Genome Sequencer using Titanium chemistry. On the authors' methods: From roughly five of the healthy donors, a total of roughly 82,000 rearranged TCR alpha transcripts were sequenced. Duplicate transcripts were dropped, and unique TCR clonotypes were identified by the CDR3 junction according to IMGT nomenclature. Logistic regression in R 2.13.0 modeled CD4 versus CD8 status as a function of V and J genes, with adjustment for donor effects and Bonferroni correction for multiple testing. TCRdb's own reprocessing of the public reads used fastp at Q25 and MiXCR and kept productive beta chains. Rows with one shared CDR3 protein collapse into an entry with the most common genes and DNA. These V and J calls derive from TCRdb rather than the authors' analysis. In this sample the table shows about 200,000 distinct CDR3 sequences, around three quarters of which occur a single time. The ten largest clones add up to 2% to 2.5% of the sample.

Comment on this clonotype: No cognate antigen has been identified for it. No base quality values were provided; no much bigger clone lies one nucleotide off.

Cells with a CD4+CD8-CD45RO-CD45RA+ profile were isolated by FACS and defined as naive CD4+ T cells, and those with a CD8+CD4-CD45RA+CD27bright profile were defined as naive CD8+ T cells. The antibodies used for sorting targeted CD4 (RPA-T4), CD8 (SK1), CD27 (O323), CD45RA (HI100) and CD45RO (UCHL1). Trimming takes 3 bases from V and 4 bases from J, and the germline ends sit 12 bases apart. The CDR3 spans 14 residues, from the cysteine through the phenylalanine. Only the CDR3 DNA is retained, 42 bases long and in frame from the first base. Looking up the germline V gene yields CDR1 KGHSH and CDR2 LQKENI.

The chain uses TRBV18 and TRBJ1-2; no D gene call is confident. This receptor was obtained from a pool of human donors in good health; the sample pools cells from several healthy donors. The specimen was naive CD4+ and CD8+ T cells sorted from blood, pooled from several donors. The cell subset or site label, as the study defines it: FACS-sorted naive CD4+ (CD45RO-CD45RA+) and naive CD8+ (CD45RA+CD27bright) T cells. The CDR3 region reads CASSPAALIYGYTF. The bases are TGTGCCAGCTCACCCGCGGCACTCATCTATGGCTACACCTTC.